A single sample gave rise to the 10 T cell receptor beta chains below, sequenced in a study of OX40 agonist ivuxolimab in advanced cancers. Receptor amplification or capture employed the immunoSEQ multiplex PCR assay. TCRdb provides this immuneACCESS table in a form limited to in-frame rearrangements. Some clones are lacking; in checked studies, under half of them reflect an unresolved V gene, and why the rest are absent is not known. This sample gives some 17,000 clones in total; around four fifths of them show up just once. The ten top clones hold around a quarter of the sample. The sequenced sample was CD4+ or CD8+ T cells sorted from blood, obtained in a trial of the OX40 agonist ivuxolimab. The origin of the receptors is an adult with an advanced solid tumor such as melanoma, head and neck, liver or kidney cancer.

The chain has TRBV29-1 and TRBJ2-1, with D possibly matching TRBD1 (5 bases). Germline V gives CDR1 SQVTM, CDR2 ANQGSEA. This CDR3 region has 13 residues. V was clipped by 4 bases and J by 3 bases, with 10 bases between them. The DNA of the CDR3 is TGCAGCGTTGGAGCCAGGGTCTACAATGAGCAGTTCTTC. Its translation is CSVGARVYNEQFF.

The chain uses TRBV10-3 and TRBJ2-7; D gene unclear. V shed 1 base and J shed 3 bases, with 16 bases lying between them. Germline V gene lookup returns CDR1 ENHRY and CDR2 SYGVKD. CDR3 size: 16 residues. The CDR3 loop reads CAISEFPAGRFYEQYF. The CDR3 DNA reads TGTGCCATCAGTGAGTTTCCGGCTGGACGGTTCTACGAGCAGTACTTC.

CDR3 sequence: CASSLNGVNTEAFF. The CDR3 DNA sequence: TGCGCCAGCAGCTTGAACGGGGTGAACACTGAAGCTTTCTTT. The chain is built from TRBV5-1 and TRBJ1-1; no reliable D call. CDR1 is SGHRS and CDR2 is YFSETQ in the germline V gene. V lost 1 base and J lost 0, with 7 bases in between. The CDR3 contains 14 residues.

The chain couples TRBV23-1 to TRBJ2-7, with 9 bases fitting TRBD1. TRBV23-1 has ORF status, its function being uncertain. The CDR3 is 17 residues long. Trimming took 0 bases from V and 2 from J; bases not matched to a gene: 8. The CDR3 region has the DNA TGCGCCAGCAGTCAATCTACCTGGACAGGGGCCACCTACGAGCAGTACTTC. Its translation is CASSQSTWTGATYEQYF.

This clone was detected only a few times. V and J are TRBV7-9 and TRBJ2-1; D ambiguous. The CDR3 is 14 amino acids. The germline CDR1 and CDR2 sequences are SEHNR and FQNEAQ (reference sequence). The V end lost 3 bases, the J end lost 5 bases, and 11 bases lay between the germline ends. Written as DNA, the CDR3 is TGTGCCAGCAGCTTGGTTAGTAGCCACAATGAGCAGTTCTTC. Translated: CASSLVSSHNEQFF.

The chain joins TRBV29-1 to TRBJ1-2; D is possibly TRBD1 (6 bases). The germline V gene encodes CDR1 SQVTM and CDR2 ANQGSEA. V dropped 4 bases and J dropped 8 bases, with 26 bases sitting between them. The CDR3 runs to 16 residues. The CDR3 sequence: CSVGAGTPAGDDGYTF. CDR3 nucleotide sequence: TGCAGCGTTGGGGCAGGGACCCCCGCAGGGGATGACGGCTACACCTTC.

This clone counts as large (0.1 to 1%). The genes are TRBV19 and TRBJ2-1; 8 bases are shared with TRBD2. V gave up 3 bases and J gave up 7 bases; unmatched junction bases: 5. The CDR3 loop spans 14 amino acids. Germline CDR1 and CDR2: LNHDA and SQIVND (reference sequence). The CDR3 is CASSIWREVNEQFF. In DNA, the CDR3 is TGTGCCAGTAGTATCTGGCGGGAGGTAAATGAGCAGTTCTTC.

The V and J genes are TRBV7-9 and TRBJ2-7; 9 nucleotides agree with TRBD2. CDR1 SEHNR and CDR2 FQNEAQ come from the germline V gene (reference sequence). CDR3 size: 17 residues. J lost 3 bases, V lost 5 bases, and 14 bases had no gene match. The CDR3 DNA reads TGTGCCAGCAGCGTGTTTTTGGGACTAGCTGGGGACTACGAGCAGTACTTC. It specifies CASSVFLGLAGDYEQYF.

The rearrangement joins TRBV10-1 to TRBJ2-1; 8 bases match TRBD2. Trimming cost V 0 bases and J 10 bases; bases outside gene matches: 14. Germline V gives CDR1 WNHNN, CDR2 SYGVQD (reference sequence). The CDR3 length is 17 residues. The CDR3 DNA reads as TGCGCCAGCAGTGAGTCAGGGGTAGCGGGGACCTCTAGGGAGCAGTTCTTC. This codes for CASSESGVAGTSREQFF.

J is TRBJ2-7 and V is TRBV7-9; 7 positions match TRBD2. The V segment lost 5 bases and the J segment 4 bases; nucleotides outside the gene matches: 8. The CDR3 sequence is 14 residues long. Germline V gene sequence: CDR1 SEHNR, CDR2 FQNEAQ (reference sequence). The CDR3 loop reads CASSASGAIYEQYF. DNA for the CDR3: TGTGCCAGCAGCGCGAGCGGGGCCATTTACGAGCAGTACTTC.